This T cell receptor beta chain comes out of a study of blood T cells in healthy people across ages. Regarding the study as a whole: Unsorted PBMCs ruled out conclusive naive versus antigen-experienced comparison. Diversity estimated from one million T cells was considered an underestimate.

The donors, all healthy, were Caucasians living in Russia, aged roughly 6 to 100. No fewer than 6 million PBMCs went into each sample. V shed 6 bases and J shed 10 bases, with 13 bases lying between them. CDR1 and CDR2 (germline): DFQATT, SNEGSKA (reference sequence). This CDR3 comprises 12 residues. Using a J-beta primer mix together with a sample-barcoded 5' primer, a second PCR was run for roughly 7 to 11 cycles. In TCRdb, the 5' RACE reads were re-called with MiXCR into one record per CDR3 protein. In the table there are 800,000 to 1,000,000 distinct CDR3 sequences, roughly 48% of which are singletons. Concerning this clonotype itself: What it binds is not known.

The chain carries TRBV20-1 and TRBJ1-6; D gene uncertain. Specimen: blood. The receptor was isolated from a man aged 25-45 years in good health. The CDR3 loop reads CSAGSYGSPLHF. CDR3 sequence (DNA): TGCAGTGCGGGAAGCTACGGCTCACCCCTCCACTTT.